This T cell receptor beta chain comes out of a study of T cell changes during pregnancy in multiple sclerosis. Trimming at V came to 4 bases and at J to 4 bases, leaving 8 bases not matched to a gene. Germline CDR1 and CDR2: LGHNA and YNFKEQ. The CDR3 runs 16 residues. The method was immunoSEQ multiplex PCR; TCRdb's version includes in-frame clones alone and lacks a portion of them. Here the sample spans 65,000 to 80,000 clones, roughly 93% being singletons. This specimen was peripheral blood, taken in the second trimester of pregnancy. The chain combines TRBV4-2 with TRBJ1-2, with TRBD1 matching 11 bases. The clonotype comes from a female donor with multiple sclerosis, enrolled in a pregnancy study. CDR3 DNA: TGTGCCAGCAGCCTAGAAGGGACAGGGGGATTCTATGGCTACACCTTC. It encodes CASSLEGTGGFYGYTF.